This entry describes one TCR beta chain. The antigen remains undetermined. Built from TCR beta cDNA, the libraries had unique molecular identifiers in them. Researchers reported 400,000 to 550,000 cDNA molecules coming from about 0.98 to 11 million T cells. TCRdb fed the PCR reads into MiXCR, producing one record per CDR3 protein. The sample lists roughly 600,000 distinct CDR3 sequences; roughly two fifths were seen once. These data belong to a study of post-analysis software for immune sequencing data. Study in general: Relapsing-remitting, secondary progressive and progressive-relapsing forms of multiple sclerosis all featured among disease courses.

Between the trimmed V and J ends, which lost 4 bases and 0 bases, there was a span of 10 bases. CDR3 length: 14 amino acids. In germline, CDR1 is ENHRY, CDR2 SYGVKD. Study results and limitations: Relative to controls, patients had a handful of TRBV segments at higher frequency, with TRBV5-6, TRBV5-1 and TRBV20-1 among these.

This receptor was obtained from a girl under 18 with multiple sclerosis. The chain joins TRBV10-3 to TRBJ2-7; weak D call: TRBD2 (6 bases). Sequences were obtained from blood. Written as DNA, the CDR3 is TGTGCCATCAGTGCGGGGGATGGCTCCTACGAGCAGTACTTC. Residues: CAISAGDGSYEQYF.